This T cell receptor beta chain derives from a study of shared clonotypes between healthy human individuals. Study results and caveats: Sampling involved blood alone; tissue repertoires likely differ.

For this clone: What it recognizes is unknown.

Profiled with immunoSEQ multiplex PCR; TCRdb holds only in-frame clones, not every one. The repertoire has about 2.3 million clones, 85% to 95% of them found once; the top ten carry more than 0.35%. This CDR3 has 16 residues. Germline values: CDR1 SGHTA, CDR2 FQGNSA. V lost 4 bases and J 2 bases, leaving 18 bases between the germline ends. The sequencing sample was made of naive CD4+ T cells from PBMCs. Specified subset: CD45RA+ positively selected. This TCR was sampled from a man younger than 35 in good health. Some clones in this sample may be carry-over from other donors' samples. V gene TRBV7-2 combines with J gene TRBJ2-7; D is possibly TRBD2 (6 bases). CDR3 amino acids: CASSSPVWRGTYEQYF. The CDR3 nucleotides are TGTGCCAGCAGCTCCCCAGTTTGGCGGGGAACCTACGAGCAGTACTTC.